This T cell receptor beta chain stems from a study of T cell clonality in common variable immunodeficiency. The study, taken as a whole, reports: T cell subpopulation sequencing would be needed to explain CVID clonality.

Most patients and controls had Caucasian heritage. The V gene's germline CDR1 is DFQATT and CDR2 SNEGSKA (reference sequence). This CDR3 region has 18 residues. V lost 2 bases and J lost 0; bases outside the gene matches: 9. This clone was seen many times. No antigen is known for it. The CDR3 is cut off 3 residues early in the read; its end comes from the germline J gene. Produced via immunoSEQ multiplex PCR; TCRdb's table is partial and in-frame only. The sample yields about 40,000 clones, without any singletons. The sequencing input was peripheral blood mononuclear cells. This chain joins TRBV20-1 and TRBJ2-6; the match to TRBD1 covers 8 bases. The TCR comes from a person aged 18 to 70 in good health. This CDR3 reads CSARPAGTGFSGANVLTF. Partial CDR3 DNA: TGCAGTGCTAGACCAGCCGGGACAGGCTTCTCTGGGGCCAACGTC.